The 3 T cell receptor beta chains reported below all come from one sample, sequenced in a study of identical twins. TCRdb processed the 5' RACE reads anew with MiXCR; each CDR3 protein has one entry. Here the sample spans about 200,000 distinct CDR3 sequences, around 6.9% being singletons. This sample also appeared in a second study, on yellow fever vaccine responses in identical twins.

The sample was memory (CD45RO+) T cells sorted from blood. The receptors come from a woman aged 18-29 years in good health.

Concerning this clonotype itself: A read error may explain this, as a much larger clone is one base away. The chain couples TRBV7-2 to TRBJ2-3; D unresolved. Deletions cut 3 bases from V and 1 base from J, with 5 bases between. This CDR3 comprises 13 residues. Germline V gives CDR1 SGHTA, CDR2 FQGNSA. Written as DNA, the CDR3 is TGTGCCAGCAGCTTTTATGGCACAGATACGCAGTATTTT. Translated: CASSFYGTDTQYF.

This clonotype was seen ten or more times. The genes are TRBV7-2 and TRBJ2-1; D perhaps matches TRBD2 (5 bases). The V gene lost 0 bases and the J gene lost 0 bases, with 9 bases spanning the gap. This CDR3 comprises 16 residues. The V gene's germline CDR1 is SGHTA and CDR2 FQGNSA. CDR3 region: CASSLAGATSYNEQFF. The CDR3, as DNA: TGTGCCAGCAGCTTAGCGGGAGCCACCTCCTACAATGAGCAGTTCTTC.

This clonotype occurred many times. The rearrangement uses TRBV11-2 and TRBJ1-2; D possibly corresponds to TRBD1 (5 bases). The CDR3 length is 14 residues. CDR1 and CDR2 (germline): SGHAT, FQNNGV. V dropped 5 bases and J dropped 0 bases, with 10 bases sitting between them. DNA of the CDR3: TGTGCCAGCAGCCCCGGGGCCTCTAACTATGGCTACACCTTC. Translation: CASSPGASNYGYTF.